A selection of T cell receptor beta chains follows, all from one sample in a study of T-cell reconstitution after alpha-beta-depleted transplantation in children. TCRdb used MiXCR to reprocess the PCR reads, holding one entry per CDR3 protein. This table has 250,000 to 400,000 distinct CDR3 sequences, 20% to 30% appearing once. The sequenced sample was PBMCs, mostly from graft donor cells, obtained 180 days after TCRalphabeta/CD19-depleted stem cell transplant. Receptor source: a male patient younger than 18 who had a stem cell transplant for acute lymphoblastic leukemia, so the T cells may come from the graft donor. Both conserved end residues are part of each CDR3. Fields, in order: D gene, clone size, J gene, CDR3 length, V gene, CDR3 protein, CDR3 DNA. D genes are given only for firm matches. Clone size, where shown, is once, few, many, or a class for clones that have expanded.

TRBD1 few TRBJ2-1 15 TRBV7-9 CASRRTGGAGNEQFF TGTGCCAGCAGACGGACAGGGGGCGCTGGGAATGAGCAGTTCTTC
. once TRBJ2-5 13 TRBV29-1 CSADGGPSETQYF TGCAGCGCGGACGGGGGACCCTCAGAGACCCAGTACTTC
TRBD2 few TRBJ2-1 16 TRBV9 CASSVGLGGRGDEQFF TGTGCCAGCAGCGTAGGGCTTGGCGGGAGGGGCGATGAGCAGTTCTTC
. few TRBJ1-2 14 TRBV6-5 CASRRDSVNYGYTF TGTGCCAGCCGGCGAGACAGTGTAAACTATGGCTACACCTTC
. . TRBJ2-7 14 TRBV29-1 CSVEDRLGRYEQYF TGCAGCGTTGAAGATCGGTTGGGCCGCTACGAGCAGTACTTC
TRBD1 . TRBJ2-7 13 TRBV5-1 CASSRDSVYEQYF TGCGCCAGCAGCAGGGACAGTGTCTACGAGCAGTACTTC
. . TRBJ1-1 17 TRBV5-1 CASSFGQGLTPNTEAFF TGCGCCAGCAGCTTTGGGCAGGGGCTCACTCCGAACACTGAAGCTTTCTTT
TRBD2 . TRBJ2-1 14 TRBV20-1 CSALVASGYNEQFF TGCAGTGCCTTAGTGGCTAGCGGGTATAATGAGCAGTTCTTC
TRBD2 . TRBJ2-2 15 TRBV29-1 CSVFGLAGNTGELFF TGCAGCGTCTTCGGACTAGCGGGGAACACCGGGGAGCTGTTTTTT
. few TRBJ2-1 15 TRBV10-1 CATSTLASRYNEQFF TGCGCCACCTCGACCCTAGCTTCTCGGTACAATGAGCAGTTCTTC